The T cell receptor beta chain under discussion was sequenced for a study of graft-versus-host responses after intestinal transplantation. For the study at large: For 3 to 4 years after anti-thymocyte globulin induction, all recipients took tacrolimus and steroids.

The protocol was immunoSEQ multiplex PCR, while the TCRdb copy is restricted to in-frame clones and leaves out a portion. The table lists approximately 90,000 clones, around 92% of them singletons. Germline V gives CDR1 SGHNT, CDR2 YYREEE (reference sequence). The CDR3 sequence is 13 residues long. J lost 10 bases, V lost 3 bases, and 4 bases had no gene match. With respect to this clone: Its antigen is not known.

General study findings and limits: Early post-transplant declines in HvG were associated with peak levels of circulating GvH clones.

This TCR was sampled from a human donor who was the organ donor for an intestinal transplant. V usage is TRBV5-4 and J usage is TRBJ2-1; TRBD2 matches at 10 bases. The starting material was unstimulated CD8+ T cells sorted from spleen or lymph node cells, obtained before transplant. CDR3 residues: CASSSGLAVEQFF. As DNA, the CDR3 is TGTGCCAGCAGCTCTGGACTAGCGGTAGAGCAGTTCTTC. The whole variable domain, filled in from reference TRBV5-4 and TRBJ2-1, reads ETGVTQSPTHLIKTRGQQVTLRCSSQSGHNTVSWYQQALGQGPQFIFQYYREEENGRGNFPPRFSGLQFPNYSSELNVNALELDDSALYLCASSSGLAVEQFFGPGTRLTVL.